This T cell receptor (beta chain) was identified during a study of molecular identifiers for immune sequencing clone quantification. Study background: Replicate RNA from around 20,000 or 100,000 naive CD8 T cells formed five aliquots; four were sequenced. Study-wide points: The study found clones above 20 RNA copies held over 98% of effector molecules and under 1% in naive cells.

Previously described methods with listed TCR primers produced the bulk TCR libraries. A single record per CDR3 protein comes from TCRdb applying MiXCR to the PCR reads. The sample has 300,000 to 400,000 distinct CDR3 sequences; 20% to 25% are singletons. This clonotype occurred many times. Its target is unknown. V was pared by 1 base and J by 3 bases, with 10 bases between. The CDR3 has 15 residues. CDR1 and CDR2 from the germline V gene are LGHNA and YSLEER. Researchers sorted naive CD8 T cells as cells that were CD8+CD4-CCR7+CD45RA+. The V call is TRBV4-3, the J call TRBJ1-5; D is undetermined. The source is a human donor in good health. Some libraries in this study had Jurkat cell RNA spiked in. Source material: naive CD8+ T cells from blood, with Jurkat cell RNA spiked in. As to subset: FACS-sorted CD8+CD4-CCR7+CD45RA+ naive T cells. The CDR3 DNA is TGCGCCAGCAGCCAAGTCGACATCAACAATCAGCCCCAGCATTTT. It translates to CASSQVDINNQPQHF.